Following are 21 T cell receptor beta chains from one sample sequenced in a study of cytomegalovirus exposure and HLA in healthy donors. Use of 60 Vbeta and 13 Jbeta primers characterized the PCR. The protocol was immunoSEQ multiplex PCR, while the TCRdb copy is restricted to in-frame clones and leaves out a portion. Of 100,000 to 150,000 clones in the sample, 60% to 75% were seen once. Sequencing was done on a sample of PBMCs. The origin of the receptors is a woman between 50 and 59 years old in good health and CMV-seropositive.

The chain combines TRBV5-8 with TRBJ1-2; TRBD1 matches at 8 bases. The germline gives CDR1 SGHTS, CDR2 YDEGEE. This CDR3 spans 14 amino acids. With V trimmed by 1 base and J by 3 bases, 2 bases remained unmatched. The CDR3 DNA follows: TGTGCCAGCAGCTTGCAGGGGGCGTACTATGGCTACACCTTC. Translation gives CASSLQGAYYGYTF.

The CDR3 spells CASGAGGADLRAQYF. The CDR3, as DNA: TGTGCCAGCGGCGCGGGGGGCGCCGATCTAAGGGCGCAGTATTTT. The gene calls are TRBV5-4 and TRBJ2-3, with TRBD2 identical over 8 bases. The V gene's germline CDR1 is SGHNT and CDR2 YYREEE (reference sequence). CDR3 size: 15 residues. The V and J ends lost 7 bases and 10 bases, in that order; junction bases with no gene match: 17.

CDR3 nucleotides: TGTGCCAGCAGTGCCGACGGGGGGGTAAATCAGCCCCAGCATTTT. It is translated as CASSADGGVNQPQHF. V gene TRBV2 combines with J gene TRBJ1-5; D may be TRBD1 (5 bases). This CDR3 is 15 amino acids long. The V gene lost 4 bases and the J gene lost 4 bases, with 14 bases spanning the gap. The germline V gene encodes CDR1 SNHLY and CDR2 FYNNEI.

This chain joins TRBV7-9 and TRBJ2-5; 12 bases map to TRBD2. This CDR3 region has 16 residues. Germline trimming cut 3 bases from V and 3 bases from J; bases unmatched to any gene: 5. Germline V lookup: CDR1 SEHNR, CDR2 FQNEAQ (reference sequence). CDR3 residues: CASSFLTSGGKETQYF. In DNA, the CDR3 is TGTGCCAGCAGCTTTCTGACTAGCGGGGGAAAAGAGACCCAGTACTTC.

This chain connects TRBV5-1 to TRBJ1-6; 9 bases match TRBD1. With V trimmed by 4 bases and J by 9 bases, 11 bases remained unmatched. From germline, CDR1 is SGHRS and CDR2 YFSETQ. The CDR3 runs 16 residues. For the CDR3, the DNA is TGCGCCAGCAGCCAAGACTTACAGGGGGCGGGTTCACCCCTCCACTTT. Translating gives CASSQDLQGAGSPLHF.

The chain combines TRBV7-2 with TRBJ2-5; the match to TRBD1 covers 8 bases. The CDR3 consists of 14 residues. Unmatched junction bases numbered 7, after V lost 5 bases and J lost 5 bases. Germline values: CDR1 SGHTA, CDR2 FQGNSA. The CDR3 nucleotides are TGTGCCAGCAGCAAGGACAGGGTCGGCGAGACCCAGTACTTC. Protein sequence: CASSKDRVGETQYF.

In this sample, this clone turned up a few times. The rearrangement uses TRBV2 and TRBJ2-1; 7 bases match TRBD2. The ends lost 5 bases at V and 9 bases at J; junction bases unmatched: 19. Germline values: CDR1 SNHLY, CDR2 FYNNEI. The CDR3 runs to 17 residues. The CDR3 nucleotides read TGTGCCAGCAGTCCTAGGCCTCCGGGACTAAGTTCTGGTGAGCAGTTCTTC. It is translated as CASSPRPPGLSSGEQFF.

This clone was recorded only once. This sequence joins TRBV28 and TRBJ1-2; D possibly corresponds to TRBD1 (6 bases). The CDR3 is 12 amino acids. V was cut by 5 bases and J by 8 bases, with 12 bases left in between. Germline-derived CDR1 and CDR2 are MDHEN and SYDVKM. In DNA form, the CDR3 reads TGTGCCAGCAGTATTACAGGGACGGGCTACACCTTC. Translation: CASSITGTGYTF.

The V gene is TRBV7-9, the J gene TRBJ2-2; D might be TRBD2 (6 bases). The CDR3 consists of 16 residues. Per germline, CDR1 SEHNR and CDR2 FQNEAQ (reference sequence). In DNA form, the CDR3 reads TGTGAGTCATCGTCGCTGTCGGGGGTGAACACCGGGGAGCTGTTTTTT. The encoded protein is CESSSLSGVNTGELFF. The variable domain in full, with the rest retrieved from reference TRBV7-9 and TRBJ2-2, is DTGVSQNPRHKITKRGQNVTFRCDPISEHNRLYWYRQTLGQGPEFLTYFQNEAQLEKSRLLSDRFSAERPKGSFSTLEIQRTEQGDSAMYLCESSSLSGVNTGELFFGEGSRLTVL.

About this clone itself: The same CDR3 also results from other DNA sequences found in this sample. CDR3 nucleotides: TGTGCCAGCAGCCTCTCGGATACGCAGTATTTT. It encodes CASSLSDTQYF. The chain employs TRBV14 and TRBJ2-3; D is unresolved. With 4 bases removed from V and 6 bases from J, the gap between germline ends came to 5 bases. Germline-derived CDR1 and CDR2 are SGHDN and FVKESK. CDR3 length: 11 residues.

V is TRBV6-1 and J is TRBJ2-3; 8 bases are shared with TRBD2. Trimming removed 6 bases from V and 6 bases from J; junction bases left unmatched: 2. CDR3 length equals 12 residues. Per the germline V gene, CDR1 is MNHNS and CDR2 is SASEGT. The CDR3 DNA follows: TGTGCCAGCAGCCCGGGGGGGGATACGCAGTATTTT. Its protein is CASSPGGDTQYF.

The chain employs TRBV9 and TRBJ1-2, with TRBD1 as a possible D gene (5 bases). This CDR3 spans 16 amino acids. Trimming took off 0 bases at V and 9 bases at J, with 21 bases between the two ends. Germline loops: CDR1 SGDLS, CDR2 YYNGEE. CDR3 coding DNA: TGTGCCAGCAGCGTAGCACCCCAGGGATTACCGGCCAGCTACACCTTC. It encodes CASSVAPQGLPASYTF.

The chain combines TRBV15 with TRBJ1-2, with 8 bases matching TRBD1. Germline V CDR1 and CDR2: LNHNV, YYDKDF (reference sequence). The trim removed 2 bases at V and 4 bases at J, leaving 6 bases unmatched. This CDR3 is 15 amino acids long. The CDR3 loop reads CATSRPGTGLYGYTF. The DNA of the CDR3 is TGTGCCACCAGCAGACCCGGGACAGGCCTCTATGGCTACACCTTC.

The rearrangement uses TRBV7-2 and TRBJ2-1; TRBD1 agrees at 8 bases. This CDR3 is 15 amino acids long. V shed 2 bases, J shed 10 bases, and the junction held 10 bases outside the gene matches. Germline V gene lookup returns CDR1 SGHTA and CDR2 FQGNSA. The DNA for the CDR3 is TGTGCCAGCAGCTTATGGACAGGGATCGGTTTAGAGCAGTTCTTC. Amino acids: CASSLWTGIGLEQFF.

The genes are TRBV27 and TRBJ1-5, with 8 bases matching TRBD1. In germline, CDR1 is MNHEY, CDR2 SMNVEV (reference sequence). The V gene end was trimmed by 4 bases and the J gene end by 6 bases; junction bases not matched to a gene: 5. The CDR3 contains 14 residues. CDR3: CASSSTGDRQPQHF. In DNA, the CDR3 is TGTGCCAGCAGTTCGACAGGGGATCGTCAGCCCCAGCATTTT.

The rearrangement joins TRBV7-6 to TRBJ1-4, with a possible D match to TRBD1 (6 bases). This CDR3 contains 11 residues. V was clipped by 6 bases and J by 7 bases, with 6 bases between them. Germline V gene data show CDR1 as SGHVS and CDR2 as FNYEAQ. The chain's CDR3 is CASRQGEKLFF. As DNA, the CDR3 is TGTGCCAGCAGACAGGGTGAAAAACTGTTTTTT.

This rearrangement joins TRBV27 to TRBJ2-1; maybe TRBD1 (5 bases). The CDR3 length is 14 residues. Germline V gene lookup returns CDR1 MNHEY and CDR2 SMNVEV (reference sequence). V lost 8 bases and J 2 bases, leaving 13 bases between the germline ends. CDR3 in DNA: TGTGCCAGCGCCTGGGGCACAACCTACAATGAGCAGTTCTTC. Translation: CASAWGTTYNEQFF.

J is TRBJ2-3 and V is TRBV18, with D possibly TRBD1 on 5 matching bases. Looked up from germline, CDR1 is KGHSH and CDR2 is LQKENI. The CDR3 extends over 14 amino acids. V was clipped by 4 bases and J by 4 bases, with 12 bases between them. The CDR3 DNA reads TGTGCCAGCTCACGAGATCCCAGGGCAGATACGCAGTATTTT. It specifies CASSRDPRADTQYF.

The rearrangement joins TRBV7-6 to TRBJ1-2; 9 bases line up with TRBD1. Trimming cost V 4 bases and J 8 bases; bases outside gene matches: 5. The CDR3 covers 13 residues. Looked up from germline, CDR1 is SGHVS and CDR2 is FNYEAQ. DNA for the CDR3: TGTGCCAGCAGCTCCCGACAGGGGGAGGGCTACACCTTC. Its translation: CASSSRQGEGYTF.

The V gene is TRBV6-1, the J gene TRBJ2-7; D is unclear. CDR1 and CDR2 (germline): MNHNS, SASEGT. The CDR3 has 12 residues. Trimming took 2 bases from V and 3 from J, leaving 5 bases between them. CDR3 in DNA: TGTGCCAGCAGTGAATCCCACTACGAGCAGTACTTC. Residues: CASSESHYEQYF.

The genes are TRBV30 and TRBJ2-2; D is ambiguous. This CDR3 region has 13 residues. Germline CDR1 reads GTSNPN; CDR2 reads SVGIG (reference sequence). V lost 4 bases, J lost 0 bases, and 6 bases lay in between. The CDR3 DNA is TGTGCCTGGAACTTGGCGAACACCGGGGAGCTGTTTTTT. Encoded protein: CAWNLANTGELFF.